These 7 T cell receptor beta chains were sequenced from one sample in a study of shared clonotypes between healthy human individuals. Profiling relied on immunoSEQ multiplex PCR, and the TCRdb table lists in-frame clones only, not all of them. The data hold roughly 2.6 million clones, with around nine tenths observed a single time. The sample consisted of naive CD4+ T cells sorted from blood. Subset: CD45RA+ positively selected. These receptors all come from a man between 18 and 29 years old in good health.

CDR3 bases: TGTGCCAGCAGCTTATCAGGGGCAGGGAGGGAGCAGTACTTC. As protein: CASSLSGAGREQYF. This chain links TRBV7-9 with TRBJ2-7; D possibly uses TRBD1 or TRBD2 (6 bases each). The CDR3 is 14 amino acids. Trimming stripped 2 bases from V and 7 bases from J, with 15 bases between. Germline lookup yields CDR1 SEHNR and CDR2 FQNEAQ (reference sequence).

The chain carries TRBV30 and TRBJ1-3, with D maybe TRBD1 (5 bases). Looked up from germline, CDR1 is GTSNPN and CDR2 is SVGIG (reference sequence). The CDR3 length is 16 residues. The ends were cut back, 4 bases at V and 0 bases at J, with 16 bases in the middle. CDR3: CAWTLGGATSGNTIYF. For the CDR3, the DNA is TGTGCCTGGACACTGGGTGGGGCCACCTCTGGAAACACCATATATTTT.

The chain carries TRBV7-2 and TRBJ2-3, with TRBD2 matching 8 bases. The CDR3 sequence is 15 residues long. Germline lookup yields CDR1 SGHTA and CDR2 FQGNSA. V was pared by 4 bases and J by 1 base, with 4 bases of the junction left unmatched. CDR3 protein: CASSSTSGRTDTQYF. Here the CDR3 DNA reads TGTGCCAGCAGCTCTACTAGCGGCCGCACAGATACGCAGTATTTT.

The gene calls are TRBV30 and TRBJ2-1, with 7 bases lining up with TRBD2. The CDR3 is 13 amino acids. The V segment lost 0 bases and the J segment 5 bases; nucleotides outside the gene matches: 1. In germline, CDR1 is GTSNPN, CDR2 SVGIG (reference sequence). CDR3 loop: CAWSVGTNNEQFF. The CDR3 DNA sequence: TGTGCCTGGAGTGTAGGGACTAACAATGAGCAGTTCTTC.

Concerning this clone itself: Other nucleotide sequences in the sample specify the same CDR3. The genes are TRBV7-2 and TRBJ1-5, with D unclear. Germline-derived CDR1 and CDR2 are SGHTA and FQGNSA. V was pared by 1 base and J by 9 bases, with 10 bases between. The CDR3 sequence is 13 residues long. CDR3 loop: CASSLVERGPQHF. Written as DNA, the CDR3 is TGTGCCAGCAGCTTAGTTGAAAGAGGGCCCCAGCATTTT. Variable domain in full (rest from reference TRBV7-2 and TRBJ1-5): GAGVSQSPSNKVTEKGKDVELRCDPISGHTALYWYRQSLGQGLEFLIYFQGNSAPDKSGLPSDRFSAERTGGSVSTLTIQRTQQEDSAVYLCASSLVERGPQHFGDGTRLSIL.

This clone was seen just once. The chain carries TRBV5-4 and TRBJ1-4, with D hard to call. This CDR3 comprises 14 residues. From germline, CDR1 is SGHNT and CDR2 YYREEE (reference sequence). The V end was cut by 4 bases, the J end by 5 bases, with 12 bases between. The CDR3 nucleotides read TGTGCCAGCAGCCGCGACCCGGTAAATGAAAAACTGTTTTTT. It encodes CASSRDPVNEKLFF.

The V and J genes are TRBV5-1 and TRBJ2-5; 9 positions agree with TRBD2. In germline, CDR1 is SGHRS, CDR2 YFSETQ. J gave up 1 base and V 0 bases, and 4 bases lay outside the gene matches. The CDR3 has 16 residues. Here the CDR3 DNA reads TGCGCCAGCAGCTTGGCCGGCGGGAGGGCCCAAGAGACCCAGTACTTC. Amino acid sequence: CASSLAGGRAQETQYF.